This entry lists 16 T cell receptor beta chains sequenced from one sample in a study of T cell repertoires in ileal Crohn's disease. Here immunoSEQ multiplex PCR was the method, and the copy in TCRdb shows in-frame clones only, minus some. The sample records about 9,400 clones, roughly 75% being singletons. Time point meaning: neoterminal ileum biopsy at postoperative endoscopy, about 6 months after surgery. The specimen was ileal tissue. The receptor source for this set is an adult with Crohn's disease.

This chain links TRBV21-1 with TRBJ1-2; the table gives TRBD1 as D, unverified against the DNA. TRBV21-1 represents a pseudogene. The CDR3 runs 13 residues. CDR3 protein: CASSTGQSYGYTF. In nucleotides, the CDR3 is TGTGCCAGCAGCACTGGACAGAGCTATGGCTACACCTTC.

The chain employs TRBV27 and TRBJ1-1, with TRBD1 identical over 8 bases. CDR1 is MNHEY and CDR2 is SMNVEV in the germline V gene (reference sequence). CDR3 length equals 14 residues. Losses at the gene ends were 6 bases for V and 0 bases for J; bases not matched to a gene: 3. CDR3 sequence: CASRRTGMNTEAFF. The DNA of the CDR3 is TGTGCCAGCAGGAGGACAGGGATGAACACTGAAGCTTTCTTT.

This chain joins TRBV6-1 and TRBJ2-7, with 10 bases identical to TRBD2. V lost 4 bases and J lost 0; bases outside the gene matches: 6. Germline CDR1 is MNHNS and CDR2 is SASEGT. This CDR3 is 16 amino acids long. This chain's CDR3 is CASSVYSGGSSYEQYF. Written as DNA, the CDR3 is TGTGCCAGCAGTGTTTATAGCGGGGGGAGCTCCTACGAGCAGTACTTC.

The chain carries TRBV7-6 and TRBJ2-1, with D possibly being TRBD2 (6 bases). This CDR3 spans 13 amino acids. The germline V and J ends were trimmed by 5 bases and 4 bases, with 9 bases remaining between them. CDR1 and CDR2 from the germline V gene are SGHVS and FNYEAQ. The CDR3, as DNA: TGTGCCAGCAGCGACGGGAGTTACAATGAGCAGTTCTTC. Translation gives CASSDGSYNEQFF.

The CDR3 is CASSWDRNQPQHF. CDR3 DNA: TGTGCCAGCAGCTGGGACAGGAATCAGCCCCAGCATTTT. The rearrangement links TRBV5-8 to TRBJ1-5, with 8 bases fitting TRBD1. There are 13 residues in the CDR3. J lost 4 bases, V lost 3 bases, and 0 bases had no gene match. The germline gives CDR1 SGHTS, CDR2 YDEGEE.

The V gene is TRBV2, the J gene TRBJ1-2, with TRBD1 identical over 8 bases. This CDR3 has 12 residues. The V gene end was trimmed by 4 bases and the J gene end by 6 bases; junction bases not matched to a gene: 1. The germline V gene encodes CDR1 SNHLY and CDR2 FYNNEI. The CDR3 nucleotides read TGTGCCAGCAGTGCACAGGGGGATGGCTACACCTTC. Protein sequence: CASSAQGDGYTF.

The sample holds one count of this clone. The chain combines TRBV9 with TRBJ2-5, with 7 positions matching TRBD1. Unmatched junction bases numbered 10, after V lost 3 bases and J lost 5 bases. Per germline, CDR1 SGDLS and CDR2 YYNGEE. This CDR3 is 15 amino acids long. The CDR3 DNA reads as TGTGCCAGCAGCGCCGGGACAGTCCAGTCGGAGACCCAGTACTTC. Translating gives CASSAGTVQSETQYF.

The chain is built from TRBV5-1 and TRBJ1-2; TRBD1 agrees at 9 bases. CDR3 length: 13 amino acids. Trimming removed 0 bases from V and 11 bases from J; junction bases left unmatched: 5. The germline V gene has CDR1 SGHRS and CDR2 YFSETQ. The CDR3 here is CASSLDRGLDYTF. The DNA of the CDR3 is TGCGCCAGCAGCTTGGACAGGGGGCTGGATTACACCTTC.

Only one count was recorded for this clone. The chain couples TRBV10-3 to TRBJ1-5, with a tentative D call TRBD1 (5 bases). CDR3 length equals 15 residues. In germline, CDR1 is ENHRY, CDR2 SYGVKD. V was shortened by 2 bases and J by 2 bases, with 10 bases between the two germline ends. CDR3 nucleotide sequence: TGTGCCATCAGTGAGAGGGGCGGAGGCAATCAGCCCCAGCATTTT. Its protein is CAISERGGGNQPQHF.

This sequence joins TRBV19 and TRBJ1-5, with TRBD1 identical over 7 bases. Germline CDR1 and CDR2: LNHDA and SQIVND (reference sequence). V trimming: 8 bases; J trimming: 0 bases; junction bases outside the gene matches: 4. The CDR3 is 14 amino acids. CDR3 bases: TGTGCCAGTTCACAGGGGTATAGCAATCAGCCCCAGCATTTT. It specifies CASSQGYSNQPQHF. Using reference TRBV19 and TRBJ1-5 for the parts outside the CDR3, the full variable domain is DGGITQSPKYLFRKEGQNVTLSCEQNLNHDAMYWYRQDPGQGLRLIYYSQIVNDFQKGDIAEGYSVSREKKESFPLTVTSAQKNPTAFYLCASSQGYSNQPQHFGDGTRLSIL.

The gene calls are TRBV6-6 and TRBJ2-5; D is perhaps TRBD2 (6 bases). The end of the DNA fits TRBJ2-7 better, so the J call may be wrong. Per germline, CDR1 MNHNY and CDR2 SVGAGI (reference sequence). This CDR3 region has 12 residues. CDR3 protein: CASSGSSYEQYF. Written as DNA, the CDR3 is TGTGCCAGCAGCGGGAGCTCCTACGAGCAGTACTTC.

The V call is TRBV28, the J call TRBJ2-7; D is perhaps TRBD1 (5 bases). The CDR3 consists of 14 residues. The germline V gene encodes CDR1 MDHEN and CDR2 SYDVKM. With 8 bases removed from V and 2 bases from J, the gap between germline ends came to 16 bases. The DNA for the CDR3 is TGTGCCAGCCGCTTCAGGGATCTTCCCTACGAGCAGTACTTC. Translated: CASRFRDLPYEQYF.

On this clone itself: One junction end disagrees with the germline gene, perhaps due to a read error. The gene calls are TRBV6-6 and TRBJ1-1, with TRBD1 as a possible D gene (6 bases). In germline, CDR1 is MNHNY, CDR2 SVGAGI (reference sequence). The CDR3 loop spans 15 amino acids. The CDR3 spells CASTSQGRRGTEALF. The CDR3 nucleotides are TGTGCCAGCACCTCACAGGGACGTCGGGGCACTGAAGCTCTCTTT.

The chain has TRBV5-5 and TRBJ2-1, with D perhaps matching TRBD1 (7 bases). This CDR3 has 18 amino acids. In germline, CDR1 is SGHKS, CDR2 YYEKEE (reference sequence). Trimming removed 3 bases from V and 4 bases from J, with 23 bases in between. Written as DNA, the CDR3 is TGTGCCAGCAGCTCCCTTGGAGGCTTGGCAGGGGGGTACAATGAGCAGTTCTTC. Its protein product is CASSSLGGLAGGYNEQFF.

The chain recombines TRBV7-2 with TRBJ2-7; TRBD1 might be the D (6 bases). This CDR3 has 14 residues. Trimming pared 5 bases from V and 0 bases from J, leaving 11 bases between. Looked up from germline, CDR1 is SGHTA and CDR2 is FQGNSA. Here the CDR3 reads CASSRDRTSYEQYF. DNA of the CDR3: TGTGCCAGCAGCCGCGACAGGACCTCCTACGAGCAGTACTTC.

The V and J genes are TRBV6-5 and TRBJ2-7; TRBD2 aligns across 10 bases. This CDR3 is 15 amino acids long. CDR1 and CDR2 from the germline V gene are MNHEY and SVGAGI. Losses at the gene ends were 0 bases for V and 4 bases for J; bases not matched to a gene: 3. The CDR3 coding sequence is TGTGCCAGCAGTTACTCGAGTAGCGGGAGGTACGAGCAGTACTTC. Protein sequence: CASSYSSSGRYEQYF.